The next 23 T cell receptor beta chains were all read from a single sample in a study of cytomegalovirus exposure and HLA in healthy donors. The PCR had 60 Vbeta and 13 Jbeta primers. Sequencing was performed with immunoSEQ multiplex PCR; in TCRdb, only in-frame clones are kept and a portion is missing. The top ten clones hold roughly 7.4% of a sample with under 300,000 clones, approximately 80% of them seen once. Sequences were obtained from PBMCs. The origin of the receptors is an older woman in good health and CMV-seropositive.

V gene TRBV11-3 combines with J gene TRBJ2-5; D gene ambiguous. The CDR3 contains 13 residues. Trimming stripped 3 bases from V and 3 bases from J, with 8 bases between. Germline V gene sequence: CDR1 SGHNT, CDR2 YENEEA. The CDR3 reads CASSFGQKETQYF. As DNA, the CDR3 is TGTGCCAGCAGCTTTGGCCAGAAAGAGACCCAGTACTTC.

The chain has TRBV28 and TRBJ1-2; no reliable D call. The CDR3 runs to 15 residues. V gave up 1 base and J gave up 2 bases, with 11 bases separating them. The germline gives CDR1 MDHEN, CDR2 SYDVKM. The CDR3 DNA reads TGTGCCAGCAGTTTATTGGGCGTACAAAACTATGGCTACACCTTC. This sequence encodes CASSLLGVQNYGYTF.

The chain carries TRBV16 and TRBJ1-1, with TRBD1 identical over 9 bases. The CDR3 covers 15 residues. Germline assignment: CDR1 KGHSY and CDR2 FQNENV. V trimming: 1 base; J trimming: 6 bases; junction bases outside the gene matches: 6. CDR3 nucleotide sequence: TGTGCCAGCAGCCAATTCGGGGACAGGGCCCCTGAAGCTTTCTTT. This codes for CASSQFGDRAPEAFF.

This clone appeared a single time. The J gene is TRBJ1-1, the V gene TRBV5-1, with 9 bases aligning to TRBD1. With V trimmed by 2 bases and J by 1 base, 12 bases remained unmatched. The CDR3 is made up of 18 amino acids. Per the germline V gene, CDR1 is SGHRS and CDR2 is YFSETQ. The CDR3 reads CASSFVGGQGPPNTEAFF. The CDR3 nucleotides read TGCGCCAGCAGCTTCGTAGGGGGACAGGGACCACCGAACACTGAAGCTTTCTTT.

This clone was observed a few times. The chain couples TRBV27 to TRBJ2-7; 8 bases agree with TRBD2. CDR3 length equals 14 residues. The germline gives CDR1 MNHEY, CDR2 SMNVEV (reference sequence). The junction had 3 bases not matched to a gene; V was cut back by 2 bases and J by 3 bases. CDR3 coding DNA: TGTGCCAGCAGTTTACGTCTAGCGGGCTACGAGCAGTACTTC. As protein: CASSLRLAGYEQYF.

This clone showed up just once. V is TRBV16 and J is TRBJ2-7, with D uncertain. Trimming cost V 2 bases and J 2 bases, with 10 bases left between them. Looked up from germline, CDR1 is KGHSY and CDR2 is FQNENV. The CDR3 is 14 residues long. Here the CDR3 reads CASSQRLGTYEQYF. CDR3 DNA sequence: TGTGCCAGCAGCCAAAGACTCGGAACCTACGAGCAGTACTTC.

The chain combines TRBV5-1 with TRBJ1-4; 10 positions match TRBD1. Germline loops: CDR1 SGHRS, CDR2 YFSETQ. The CDR3 extends over 15 amino acids. Losses at the gene ends were 3 bases for V and 8 bases for J; bases not matched to a gene: 7. The CDR3 loop is CASSSGTGASEKLFF. CDR3 bases: TGCGCCAGCAGCTCCGGGACAGGGGCTTCAGAAAAACTGTTTTTT.

The genes are TRBV4-1 and TRBJ2-7; D possibly corresponds to TRBD2 (5 bases). Trimming pared 4 bases from V and 3 bases from J, leaving 13 bases between. The CDR3 length is 14 residues. The germline V gene encodes CDR1 MGHRA and CDR2 YSYEKL. This CDR3 is CASSPLDGDYEQYF. CDR3 sequence (DNA): TGCGCCAGCAGCCCCTTGGACGGGGACTACGAGCAGTACTTC.

The V call is TRBV5-1, the J call TRBJ1-1; D uncertain. The germline CDR1 and CDR2 sequences are SGHRS and YFSETQ. V was pared by 5 bases and J by 6 bases, with 8 bases between. The CDR3 runs to 11 residues. The CDR3 reads CASRRAAEAFF. As DNA, the CDR3 is TGCGCCAGCAGGCGGGCCGCTGAAGCTTTCTTT. Full variable domain (missing parts from reference TRBV5-1 and TRBJ1-1): KAGVTQTPRYLIKTRGQQVTLSCSPISGHRSVSWYQQTPGQGLQFLFEYFSETQRNKGNFPGRFSGRQFSNSRSEMNVSTLELGDSALYLCASRRAAEAFFGQGTRLTVV.

The chain links TRBV5-1 to TRBJ2-5, with 7 nucleotides matching TRBD1. J lost 11 bases, V lost 0 bases, and 13 bases had no gene match. The CDR3 runs 15 residues. Germline CDR1 reads SGHRS; CDR2 reads YFSETQ. The CDR3 loop is CASSLEGGFLGEQYF. In DNA, the CDR3 is TGCGCCAGCAGCTTGGAAGGGGGCTTCTTAGGGGAGCAGTACTTC.

The V call is TRBV27, the J call TRBJ1-1; 7 positions agree with TRBD1. V trimming: 6 bases; J trimming: 3 bases; junction bases outside the gene matches: 10. The CDR3 extends over 15 amino acids. Germline CDR1 reads MNHEY; CDR2 reads SMNVEV (reference sequence). The CDR3 loop reads CASSTPDRVDTEAFF. The CDR3 nucleotides read TGTGCCAGCAGCACTCCCGACAGGGTGGACACTGAAGCTTTCTTT.

The chain carries TRBV25-1 and TRBJ1-1, with D unresolved. Germline V gene data show CDR1 as MGHDK and CDR2 as SYGVNS. The CDR3 is made up of 12 amino acids. Trimming removed 4 bases at V and 11 bases at J, with 14 bases between. Here the CDR3 reads CASSGDTVWAFF. The CDR3 coding sequence is TGTGCCAGCAGTGGAGACACCGTTTGGGCTTTCTTT.

This rearrangement joins TRBV11-3 to TRBJ2-1, with TRBD1 matching 8 bases. The CDR3 runs 15 residues. V dropped 5 bases and J dropped 9; count of bases not matched to a gene: 12. The germline CDR1 and CDR2 sequences are SGHNT and YENEEA. CDR3 residues: CASSAGQGSPREQFF. DNA of the CDR3: TGTGCCAGCAGCGCCGGACAGGGCAGTCCACGTGAGCAGTTCTTC.

The chain uses TRBV5-1 and TRBJ2-1; 11 bases fit TRBD1. V shed 2 bases and J 0 bases; nucleotides not matched to a gene: 10. The CDR3 sequence is 19 residues long. Germline CDR1 and CDR2: SGHRS and YFSETQ. This CDR3 reads CASSFGTGGSLSSYNEQFF. CDR3 sequence (DNA): TGCGCCAGCAGCTTCGGGACAGGGGGTTCCCTAAGCTCCTACAATGAGCAGTTCTTC.

The rearrangement uses TRBV7-3 and TRBJ2-1; D is undetermined. This CDR3 region has 12 residues. Trimming cost V 4 bases and J 7 bases, with 8 bases left between them. Per germline, CDR1 SGHTA and CDR2 FQGTGA. CDR3 region: CASSSTGNEQFF. In DNA, the CDR3 is TGTGCCAGCAGCTCCACTGGTAATGAGCAGTTCTTC.

V usage is TRBV28 and J usage is TRBJ2-1, with TRBD2 matching 11 bases. Germline V gives CDR1 MDHEN, CDR2 SYDVKM. Germline trimming cut 4 bases from V and 4 bases from J; bases unmatched to any gene: 3. The CDR3 runs 15 residues. This CDR3 is CASSSTSGKYNEQFF. The CDR3 nucleotides are TGTGCCAGCAGTTCGACTAGCGGGAAATACAATGAGCAGTTCTTC.

This sequence joins TRBV4-1 and TRBJ2-5; 9 bases fit TRBD1. CDR3 length equals 17 residues. The V segment lost 0 bases and the J segment 5 bases; nucleotides outside the gene matches: 10. CDR1 is MGHRA and CDR2 is YSYEKL in the germline V gene. The CDR3 protein is CASSQDKVGTGRETQYF. The CDR3 nucleotides are TGCGCCAGCAGCCAAGATAAGGTCGGGACAGGGCGGGAGACCCAGTACTTC.

This chain links TRBV27 with TRBJ2-7; a possible D gene is TRBD2 (6 bases). Germline lookup yields CDR1 MNHEY and CDR2 SMNVEV (reference sequence). Trimming took 7 bases from V and 3 from J, leaving 28 bases between them. This CDR3 has 18 residues. The CDR3 sequence is CASIHTGAPPKPFYEQYF. The DNA of the CDR3 is TGTGCCAGCATCCACACGGGAGCACCTCCCAAACCTTTCTACGAGCAGTACTTC.

The chain is built from TRBV25-1 and TRBJ2-1, with 7 bases lining up with TRBD2. The CDR3 is 18 residues long. V shed 3 bases and J 5 bases; nucleotides not matched to a gene: 16. Germline V gives CDR1 MGHDK, CDR2 SYGVNS. The CDR3, as DNA: TGTGCCAGCAGTGAGGGGAGGGTGGCGGGAGACCCCAACAATGAGCAGTTCTTC. Its protein product is CASSEGRVAGDPNNEQFF.

V and J are TRBV4-1 and TRBJ2-3; 7 bases match TRBD2. The CDR3 consists of 17 residues. The ends lost 1 base at V and 6 bases at J; junction bases unmatched: 13. From germline, CDR1 is MGHRA and CDR2 YSYEKL. The CDR3 protein is CASSQGLGAGRRDTQYF. CDR3 sequence (DNA): TGCGCCAGCAGCCAAGGTTTAGGAGCGGGAAGGAGGGATACGCAGTATTTT.

This rearrangement joins TRBV7-9 to TRBJ1-1, with TRBD1 as a possible D gene (6 bases). Trimming cost V 4 bases and J 5 bases, with 11 bases left between them. CDR3 length: 13 amino acids. Germline lookup yields CDR1 SEHNR and CDR2 FQNEAQ (reference sequence). Written as DNA, the CDR3 is TGTGCCAGCAGCTACCAACAGGGAACTGAAGCTTTCTTT. Residues: CASSYQQGTEAFF. The complete variable domain, with remaining parts taken from reference TRBV7-9 and TRBJ1-1, reads DTGVSQNPRHKITKRGQNVTFRCDPISEHNRLYWYRQTLGQGPEFLTYFQNEAQLEKSRLLSDRFSAERPKGSFSTLEIQRTEQGDSAMYLCASSYQQGTEAFFGQGTRLTVV.

J is TRBJ2-1 and V is TRBV9; a possible D gene is TRBD2 (6 bases). The CDR3 is 13 residues long. The V gene's germline CDR1 is SGDLS and CDR2 YYNGEE. The V end lost 0 bases, the J end lost 8 bases, and 9 bases lay between the germline ends. This CDR3 is CASSVDWGDEQFF. The CDR3 nucleotides are TGTGCCAGCAGCGTAGACTGGGGGGATGAGCAGTTCTTC.

The table lists this clone with a count of one. The chain links TRBV7-2 to TRBJ2-7, with D possibly being TRBD2 (6 bases). Trimming shortened V by 1 base and J by 0 bases, and 10 bases separated the two germline ends. CDR1 is SGHTA, CDR2 FQGNSA, per germline. The CDR3 spans 15 residues. The CDR3 loop reads CASSLDGSLSYEQYF. As DNA, the CDR3 is TGTGCCAGCAGCTTAGACGGGAGCCTCTCCTACGAGCAGTACTTC.